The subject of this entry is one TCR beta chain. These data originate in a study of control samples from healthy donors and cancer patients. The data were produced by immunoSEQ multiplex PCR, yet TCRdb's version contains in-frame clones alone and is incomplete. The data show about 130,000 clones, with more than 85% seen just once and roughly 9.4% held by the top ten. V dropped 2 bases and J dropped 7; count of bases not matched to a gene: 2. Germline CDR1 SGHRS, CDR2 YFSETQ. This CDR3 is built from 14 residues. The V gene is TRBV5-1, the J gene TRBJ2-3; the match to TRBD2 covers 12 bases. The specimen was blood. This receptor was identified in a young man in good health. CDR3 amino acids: CASSFGLAGNTQYF. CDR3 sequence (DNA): TGCGCCAGCAGCTTCGGACTAGCGGGAAATACGCAGTATTTT.